This is a list of T cell receptor beta chains from one sample in a study of T cell repertoires in cytomegalovirus infection. TCRdb used MiXCR to reprocess the reads, holding one entry per CDR3 protein. The sample lists 680,000 or so distinct CDR3 sequences, 35% to 45% occurring once. Sequenced input: PBMCs. These receptors were taken from a human donor in good health (CMV status not recorded). Some clones in this sample may be carry-over from other donors' samples. Both conserved end residues are part of each CDR3. D genes are given only for firm matches. Expanded clones get a size class; other rows say once, few or many, or leave the size out.

CDR3: CASRSQGRGKNTEAFF; DNA: TGTGCCAGCAGGTCCCAGGGCAGGGGCAAAAACACTGAAGCTTTCTTT; length: 16; D: .; V: TRBV28; J: TRBJ1-1; size: many
CDR3: CASSGSGPTSYEQYF; DNA: TGTGCCAGCAGTGGGAGTGGGCCTACCTCCTACGAGCAGTACTTC; length: 15; D: .; V: TRBV28; J: TRBJ2-7; size: many
CDR3: CASSRSQGNTEAFF; DNA: TGCGCCAGCAGCCGATCACAGGGGAACACTGAAGCTTTCTTT; length: 14; D: .; V: TRBV5-1; J: TRBJ1-1; size: .
CDR3: CASSLGDRPYTF; DNA: TGTGCCAGCAGCTTAGGTGACAGGCCCTACACCTTC; length: 12; D: .; V: TRBV7-9; J: TRBJ1-2; size: few
CDR3: CASSFTEGDTQYF; DNA: TGTGCCAGCAGCTTTACAGAAGGAGATACGCAGTATTTT; length: 13; D: .; V: TRBV11-2; J: TRBJ2-3; size: .
CDR3: CASSPGTGDGSYNSPLHF; DNA: TGTGCCAGCAGCCCAGGGACAGGGGACGGTTCCTATAATTCACCCCTCCACTTT; length: 18; D: TRBD1; V: TRBV14; J: TRBJ1-6; size: .
CDR3: CASRYRSGTGGSNQPQHF; DNA: TGTGCCAGTAGATATAGAAGTGGGACAGGGGGCAGCAATCAGCCCCAGCATTTT; length: 18; D: TRBD1; V: TRBV19; J: TRBJ1-5; size: few
CDR3: CASRVGGASGNTIYF; DNA: TGTGCCAGCAGAGTAGGGGGAGCCTCTGGAAACACCATATATTTT; length: 15; D: .; V: TRBV6-6; J: TRBJ1-3; size: many
CDR3: CASSLRAGGVYEQYF; DNA: TGTGCCAGCAGTTTACGGGCGGGAGGCGTCTACGAGCAGTACTTC; length: 15; D: TRBD2; V: TRBV12-3/TRBV12-4; J: TRBJ2-7; size: .
CDR3: CASSINHGDSNQPQHF; DNA: TGTGCCAGCTCAATAAACCACGGCGACAGCAATCAGCCCCAGCATTTT; length: 16; D: .; V: TRBV27; J: TRBJ1-5; size: .
CDR3: CASSRTGGTNTEAFF; DNA: TGTGCCAGCAGCAGGACAGGGGGAACGAACACTGAAGCTTTCTTT; length: 15; D: TRBD1; V: TRBV5-6; J: TRBJ1-1; size: .
CDR3: CASSYKQEGNIQYF; DNA: TGTGCCAGCAGTTACAAACAGGAAGGAAACATTCAGTACTTC; length: 14; D: .; V: TRBV6-2/TRBV6-3; J: TRBJ2-4; size: few
CDR3: CASSARDASSYNEQFF; DNA: TGTGCCAGCAGTGCTCGGGACGCGAGCTCCTACAATGAGCAGTTCTTC; length: 16; D: .; V: TRBV12-3/TRBV12-4; J: TRBJ2-1; size: few
CDR3: CASSSLAVQTTEAFF; DNA: TGTGCCAGCAGTTCCTTGGCCGTCCAGACCACTGAAGCTTTCTTT; length: 15; D: .; V: TRBV28; J: TRBJ1-1; size: many
CDR3: CASSLGTPDYEQYF; DNA: TGCGCCAGCAGCTTGGGGACACCAGACTACGAGCAGTACTTC; length: 14; D: .; V: TRBV5-1; J: TRBJ2-7; size: .
CDR3: CASSLDWGQAEAFF; DNA: TGTGCCAGCAGCTTAGACTGGGGGCAAGCTGAAGCTTTCTTT; length: 14; D: .; V: TRBV11-2; J: TRBJ1-1; size: many
CDR3: CASTLPGLAGKQYF; DNA: TGTGCCAGCACCTTACCGGGACTAGCGGGAAAGCAGTATTTT; length: 14; D: TRBD2; V: TRBV28; J: TRBJ2-3; size: .
CDR3: CASSPRRGANTEAFF; DNA: TGTGCCAGCAGCCCCCGTCGAGGGGCGAACACTGAAGCTTTCTTT; length: 15; D: .; V: TRBV7-9; J: TRBJ1-1; size: few
CDR3: CASSLVRRVTTNEQFF; DNA: TGTGCCAGCAGCTTAGTCCGAAGGGTGACCACCAATGAGCAGTTCTTC; length: 16; D: .; V: TRBV7-8; J: TRBJ2-1; size: .
CDR3: CASSSYRGPGYGYTF; DNA: TGTGCCAGCAGCTCCTACAGGGGGCCGGGGTATGGCTACACCTTC; length: 15; D: TRBD1; V: TRBV11-2; J: TRBJ1-2; size: .
CDR3: CASINRLGAVVTEAFF; DNA: TGTGCCAGCATCAATCGGCTAGGGGCCGTGGTCACTGAAGCTTTCTTT; length: 16; D: .; V: TRBV6-1; J: TRBJ1-1; size: .
CDR3: CASSLWGLRRNTGELFF; DNA: TGTGCCAGCAGCTTGTGGGGTTTGAGAAGGAACACCGGGGAGCTGTTTTTT; length: 17; D: .; V: TRBV5-5; J: TRBJ2-2; size: .
CDR3: CASSATYSPLHF; DNA: TGTGCCAGCAGTGCGACATATTCACCCCTCCACTTT; length: 12; D: .; V: TRBV28; J: TRBJ1-6; size: few
CDR3: CASSPTGLNEQFF; DNA: TGTGCCAGCAGCCCTACGGGCTTGAATGAGCAGTTCTTC; length: 13; D: .; V: TRBV7-9; J: TRBJ2-1; size: few
CDR3: CASSPRADTQYF; DNA: TGTGCCAGCAGTCCCCGGGCGGATACGCAGTATTTT; length: 12; D: .; V: TRBV6-6; J: TRBJ2-3; size: many
CDR3: CASNTVSEGANVLTF; DNA: TGTGCCAGCAACACCGTCAGCGAGGGGGCCAACGTCCTGACTTTC; length: 15; D: .; V: TRBV6-5; J: TRBJ2-6; size: .
CDR3: CASTLGELLHF; DNA: TGTGCCAGCACCTTAGGGGAGCTCCTCCACTTT; length: 11; D: .; V: TRBV7-9; J: TRBJ1-6; size: few
CDR3: CASSSRTSGVETQYF; DNA: TGTGCCAGCAGCTCCAGGACTAGCGGGGTGGAGACCCAGTACTTC; length: 15; D: TRBD2; V: TRBV11-2; J: TRBJ2-5; size: many
CDR3: CASSLWRGRDEQYF; DNA: TGTGCCAGCAGTTTATGGAGGGGTCGGGACGAGCAGTACTTC; length: 14; D: .; V: TRBV28; J: TRBJ2-7; size: .
CDR3: CASSPNPLASSYNEQFF; DNA: TGTGCCAGCAGTCCAAACCCCCTGGCGAGCTCCTACAATGAGCAGTTCTTC; length: 17; D: .; V: TRBV27; J: TRBJ2-1; size: .
CDR3: CASSPALWGLEQPKHF; DNA: TGTGCCAGCAGTCCTGCGCTTTGGGGTCTAGAGCAGCCCAAGCATTTT; length: 16; D: .; V: TRBV28; J: TRBJ1-5; size: .
CDR3: CASSFGESDTQYF; DNA: TGTGCCAGCAGTTTTGGAGAGTCAGATACGCAGTATTTT; length: 13; D: .; V: TRBV27; J: TRBJ2-3; size: .
CDR3: CASSRQSTEAFF; DNA: TGTGCCAGCAGCCGACAGAGCACTGAAGCTTTCTTT; length: 12; D: .; V: TRBV6-6; J: TRBJ1-1; size: few
CDR3: CASSAYTRDTEAFF; DNA: TGTGCCAGCAGCGCCTATACGCGGGACACTGAAGCTTTCTTT; length: 14; D: .; V: TRBV9; J: TRBJ1-1; size: .
CDR3: CASSSLGPRPPGNYGYTF; DNA: TGTGCCAGCAGCTCTTTAGGACCGAGGCCGCCGGGCAACTATGGCTACACCTTC; length: 18; D: .; V: TRBV7-9; J: TRBJ1-2; size: .
CDR3: CASRLGTSDGGELFF; DNA: TGCGCCAGCAGACTAGGGACTAGCGACGGCGGGGAGCTGTTTTTT; length: 15; D: TRBD2; V: TRBV5-1; J: TRBJ2-2; size: .
CDR3: CASSLGPLAIYF; DNA: TGTGCCAGCAGTTTAGGGCCCCTCGCCATATATTTT; length: 12; D: .; V: TRBV28; J: TRBJ1-3; size: once
CDR3: CASTRDPRRGSYEQYF; DNA: TGTGCCAGCACTCGGGACCCTCGCCGGGGCTCCTACGAGCAGTACTTC; length: 16; D: .; V: TRBV28; J: TRBJ2-7; size: few
CDR3: CASSYGGSGGAKNEQFF; DNA: TGTGCCAGCAGTTACGGTGGTAGCGGGGGGGCAAAAAATGAGCAGTTCTTC; length: 17; D: TRBD2; V: TRBV6-5; J: TRBJ2-1; size: once
CDR3: CASSLGFGGPSTDTQYF; DNA: TGTGCCAGCAGCTTAGGTTTCGGCGGCCCGAGCACAGATACGCAGTATTTT; length: 17; D: .; V: TRBV7-2; J: TRBJ2-3; size: many
CDR3: CAIGTAGPYEQYF; DNA: TGTGCCATTGGGACAGCTGGGCCCTACGAGCAGTACTTC; length: 13; D: TRBD1; V: TRBV10-3; J: TRBJ2-7; size: .
CDR3: CASSEAPGRTYEQYF; DNA: TGTGCCAGCAGTGAAGCCCCGGGACGGACCTACGAGCAGTACTTC; length: 15; D: .; V: TRBV6-1; J: TRBJ2-7; size: .
CDR3: CASSQERPEGEAFF; DNA: TGTGCCAGCAGCCAAGAGAGGCCCGAGGGTGAAGCTTTCTTT; length: 14; D: .; V: TRBV4-2; J: TRBJ1-1; size: .
CDR3: CASSSGDTQIFETQYF; DNA: TGTGCCAGCAGTTCCGGGGACACCCAGATATTCGAGACCCAGTACTTC; length: 16; D: .; V: TRBV6-2/TRBV6-3; J: TRBJ2-5; size: .
CDR3: CASSSQGYCYTF; DNA: TGTGCCAGCAGCTCTCAGGGCTATTGCTACACCTTC; length: 12; D: .; V: TRBV7-2; J: TRBJ1-2; size: .